This record looks at one TCR beta chain sequence and its context. Seattle patient enrollment occurred during active infection, with longitudinal follow-up thereafter. Per the original data handling: By means of reference gene primer amplification, nucleated cell counts were estimated. Libraries were prepared by immunoSEQ multiplex PCR; TCRdb keeps only in-frame clonotypes and omits some of them. The DNA was the basis for D and trimming; V, J and clone size are from that table. The table shows 300,000 or so clones, with roughly 90% occurring only once. The source of the sample is a study of blood T cell repertoires in COVID-19. Study background: COVID-19 samples collected from the United States, Italy and Spain covered acute and convalescent phases.

Trimming at V came to 2 bases and at J to 3 bases, leaving 5 bases not matched to a gene. The CDR3 totals 15 residues. Germline CDR1 is SGDLS and CDR2 is YYNGEE. The TCR was taken from a woman aged 25 to 39 with COVID-19, enrolled during active disease. The specimen sequenced was peripheral blood. This chain joins TRBV9 and TRBJ2-7; 10 positions agree with TRBD2. CDR3 bases: TGTGCCAGCAGCGTTGGGACTAGCGAATACTACGAGCAGTACTTC. Translation gives CASSVGTSEYYEQYF.